Listed here is a single T cell receptor (beta chain). Trimming took off 3 bases at V and 5 bases at J, with 23 bases between the two ends. The CDR3 is 18 amino acids. From germline, CDR1 is MNHEY and CDR2 SMNVEV (reference sequence). The data originate from a study of T cell changes during pregnancy in multiple sclerosis. Produced via immunoSEQ multiplex PCR; TCRdb's table is partial and in-frame only. The sample yields about 40,000 clones, 91% seen once. The source was CD4+ T cells from peripheral blood mononuclear cells, collected before pregnancy. The chain joins TRBV27 to TRBJ1-5; D is undetermined. This clonotype was obtained from a female donor with multiple sclerosis, enrolled in a pregnancy study. CDR3 region: CASSFLAVGGVQDQPQHF. The CDR3 DNA reads TGTGCCAGCAGTTTCCTCGCGGTCGGCGGAGTTCAAGATCAGCCCCAGCATTTT.